This TCR beta chain comes out of a study of blood T cell repertoires in COVID-19. For the study at large: COVID-19 samples collected from the United States, Italy and Spain covered acute and convalescent phases. T cells, B-cell-depleted T cells, or PBMCs provided the cDNA or gDNA that served as material.

Original handling: Amplification with reference gene primers provided the estimates of nucleated cell counts. Sequenced by immunoSEQ multiplex PCR; TCRdb stores in-frame clones only, minus some. The D gene and trimming were derived from the DNA, and the V and J assignments and clone size from that table. The data hold roughly 60,000 clones, with 70% to 90% observed a single time. Germline V gene sequence: CDR1 SGDLS, CDR2 YYNGEE. The CDR3 length is 14 residues. The junction had 8 bases not matched to a gene; V was cut back by 2 bases and J by 9 bases. The chain has TRBV9 and TRBJ2-1; 7 bases are a match to TRBD1. Sequencing was carried out using peripheral blood. The sequence was collected from a human donor in a cohort sampled during active COVID-19. The CDR3 sequence: CASSVIQGSGEQFF. The CDR3 region has the DNA TGTGCCAGCAGCGTGATACAGGGGAGCGGTGAGCAGTTCTTC.